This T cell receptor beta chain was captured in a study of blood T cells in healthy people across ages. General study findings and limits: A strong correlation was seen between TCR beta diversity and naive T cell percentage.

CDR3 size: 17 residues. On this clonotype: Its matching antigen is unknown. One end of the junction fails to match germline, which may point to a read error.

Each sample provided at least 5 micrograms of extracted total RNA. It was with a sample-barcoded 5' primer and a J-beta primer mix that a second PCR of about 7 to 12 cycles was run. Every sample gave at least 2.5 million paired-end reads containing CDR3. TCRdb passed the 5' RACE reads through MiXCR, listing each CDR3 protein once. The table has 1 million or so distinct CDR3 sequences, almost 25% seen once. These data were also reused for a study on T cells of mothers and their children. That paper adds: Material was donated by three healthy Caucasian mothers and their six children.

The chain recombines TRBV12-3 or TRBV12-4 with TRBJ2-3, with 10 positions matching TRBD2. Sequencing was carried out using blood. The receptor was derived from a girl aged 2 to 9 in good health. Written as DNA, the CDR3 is TGTGCCAGCAGACCTCGTTGGACTAGCGGAAGCACAGATGCGCAGTATTTT. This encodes CASRPRWTSGSTDAQYF.